The 16 T cell receptor beta chains listed next were all sequenced from one sample in a study of regulatory T cells in long-lasting Graves disease. Noted time point: persistent/refractory GD, antithyroid drugs over 5 years with positive TRAb. Isolated PBMC RNA provided the starting material for the TCR library. Library construction for TCR beta used iRepertoire HTBI primers and Arm-PCR of CDR3 regions. TCRdb used MiXCR to reprocess the multiplex PCR reads, holding one entry per CDR3 protein. Among about 340,000 distinct CDR3 sequences listed, roughly a fifth were seen once. Here the sequenced sample was peripheral blood mononuclear cells (PBMCs), taken when the disease was refractory, from a patient treated with antithyroid drugs. The source is a female donor with Graves disease.

This sequence joins TRBV20-1 and TRBJ2-7; 9 nucleotides line up with TRBD1. The CDR3 is 13 residues long. V shed 6 bases, J shed 3 bases, and the junction held 6 bases outside the gene matches. Germline lookup yields CDR1 DFQATT and CDR2 SNEGSKA (reference sequence). The CDR3 region has the DNA TGCAGTGCCAAAGACAGGGGGATCTACGAGCAGTACTTC. This codes for CSAKDRGIYEQYF.

This clonotype was counted ten times or more. The chain has TRBV27 and TRBJ1-1; a weak D match, TRBD1 (5 bases). Germline V gives CDR1 MNHEY, CDR2 SMNVEV (reference sequence). This CDR3 spans 13 amino acids. With 3 bases removed from V and 4 bases from J, the gap between germline ends came to 9 bases. CDR3 sequence reads: CASSFGTTTEAFF. As DNA, the CDR3 is TGTGCCAGCAGTTTTGGGACCACCACTGAAGCTTTCTTT.

This clonotype was seen repeatedly, ten times or more. CDR3 in DNA: TGCAGTGTTAGGGGCGGGGGTAGCAACTATGGCTACACCTTC. Translation: CSVRGGGSNYGYTF. This chain uses TRBV20-1 with TRBJ1-2; D is possibly TRBD1 (5 bases). The CDR3 totals 14 residues. Germline V gene sequence: CDR1 DFQATT, CDR2 SNEGSKA (reference sequence). V lost 7 bases, J lost 2 bases, and 17 bases lay in between.

There are many counts of this clonotype. V usage is TRBV6-1 and J usage is TRBJ2-5; TRBD1 aligns across 8 bases. The CDR3 sequence is 12 residues long. CDR1 and CDR2 (germline): MNHNS, SASEGT. J gave up 5 bases and V 8 bases, and 4 bases lay outside the gene matches. DNA for the CDR3: TGTGCCAGCTCGAGACAGGGGGAGACCCAGTACTTC. This encodes CASSRQGETQYF.

This clonotype was detected ten times or more. The rearrangement links TRBV10-3 to TRBJ1-5, with D tentatively TRBD1 (6 bases). The germline gives CDR1 ENHRY, CDR2 SYGVKD. Deletions cut 2 bases from V and 7 bases from J, with 12 bases between. The CDR3 covers 14 residues. The CDR3 is CAISERGAGQPQHF. CDR3 DNA: TGTGCCATCAGTGAGCGGGGGGCAGGGCAGCCCCAGCATTTT.

As regards this clonotype: At one of its ends the junction is not consistent with the germline gene, which may arise from a read error. The J gene is TRBJ2-5, the V gene TRBV5-1; D possibly uses TRBD1 or TRBD2 (5 bases each). The CDR3 is made up of 15 amino acids. Per germline, CDR1 SGHRS and CDR2 YFSETQ. CDR3 loop: CASSLDGTVQETRYF. CDR3 DNA: TGCGCCAGCAGCTTGGACGGGACGGTCCAAGAGACCCGGTACTTC.

This clonotype showed up many times. This sequence joins TRBV11-2 and TRBJ1-2; 11 bases match TRBD1. CDR1 is SGHAT and CDR2 is FQNNGV in the germline V gene. The CDR3 is 17 residues long. V lost 4 bases to trimming and J lost 3 bases; unmatched junction nucleotides: 10. The CDR3 region is CASSYNPGGQGDYGYTF. The CDR3 DNA reads as TGTGCCAGCAGCTATAACCCGGGGGGACAGGGGGACTATGGCTACACCTTC.

This clonotype was counted many times. The J gene is TRBJ1-4, the V gene TRBV12-3 or TRBV12-4, with D maybe TRBD1 (5 bases). The CDR3 covers 15 residues. The germline V and J ends were trimmed by 6 bases and 3 bases, with 14 bases remaining between them. The CDR3 DNA is TGTGCCAGCAGACAGGAGGACCGACCTAATGAAAAACTGTTTTTT. Its protein is CASRQEDRPNEKLFF.

This clonotype showed up just once. The chain uses TRBV11-1 and TRBJ1-1; 7 bases match TRBD1. The CDR3 is 15 amino acids. The J segment lost 1 base and the V segment lost 3 bases, leaving 5 bases of the junction unmatched. The germline V gene has CDR1 SGHAT and CDR2 FQDESV (reference sequence). The CDR3 reads CASSLRQGWNTEAFF. The CDR3 DNA sequence: TGTGCCAGCAGCTTGCGACAGGGCTGGAACACTGAAGCTTTCTTT.

This clonotype showed up just a few times. The gene calls are TRBV12-3 or TRBV12-4 and TRBJ2-7, with TRBD1 matching 8 bases. This CDR3 contains 14 residues. Losses at the gene ends were 5 bases for V and 3 bases for J; bases not matched to a gene: 6. Here the CDR3 reads CASSPRTGLYEQYF. Written as DNA, the CDR3 is TGTGCCAGCAGTCCTCGGACAGGGCTCTACGAGCAGTACTTC.

This rearrangement joins TRBV9 to TRBJ2-2; D remains ambiguous. The CDR3 loop spans 15 amino acids. Trimming shortened V by 0 bases and J by 5 bases, and 11 bases separated the two germline ends. Germline lookup yields CDR1 SGDLS and CDR2 YYNGEE. CDR3 coding DNA: TGTGCCAGCAGCGTAGCGCACGGGCGAACCGGGGAGCTGTTTTTT. It translates to CASSVAHGRTGELFF.

This clonotype occurred many times. The rearrangement uses TRBV6-5 and TRBJ2-7; no clear D. CDR3 length: 14 residues. V was shortened by 4 bases and J by 3 bases, with 13 bases between the two germline ends. CDR1 and CDR2 from the germline V gene are MNHEY and SVGAGI. The CDR3 here is CASSSRGDIYEQYF. The CDR3 DNA follows: TGTGCCAGCAGTTCCCGTGGGGATATCTACGAGCAGTACTTC.

This clonotype came up many times. This rearrangement joins TRBV28 to TRBJ1-2; possibly TRBD1 for D (6 bases). Germline V CDR1 and CDR2: MDHEN, SYDVKM. Deletions cut 5 bases from V and 11 bases from J, with 18 bases between. CDR3 length: 13 amino acids. This CDR3 is CASSPPRTVGYTF. The CDR3 nucleotides read TGTGCCAGCAGTCCCCCCCGGACAGTAGGGTACACCTTC.

The sample holds many counts of this clonotype. This sequence joins TRBV15 and TRBJ2-1; tentatively, D is TRBD2 (6 bases). Germline loops: CDR1 LNHNV, CDR2 YYDKDF (reference sequence). V gave up 0 bases and J gave up 4 bases, with 10 bases separating them. CDR3 length: 15 amino acids. CDR3 in amino acids: CATSREPSEYNEQFF. For the CDR3, the DNA is TGTGCCACCAGCAGAGAACCTAGCGAGTACAATGAGCAGTTCTTC.

The chain links TRBV20-1 to TRBJ2-3; D gene uncertain. The CDR3 is made up of 12 amino acids. Between the trimmed V and J ends, which lost 3 bases and 6 bases, there was a span of 10 bases. CDR1 and CDR2 from the germline V gene are DFQATT and SNEGSKA (reference sequence). The CDR3 DNA sequence: TGCAGTGCTAGGCTAGGTGGGGATACGCAGTATTTT. Its protein is CSARLGGDTQYF.

This chain connects TRBV20-1 to TRBJ2-2; a possible D gene is TRBD1 (6 bases). V lost 5 bases to trimming and J lost 4 bases, with 11 bases between them. Germline V CDR1 and CDR2: DFQATT, SNEGSKA (reference sequence). The CDR3 loop spans 13 amino acids. The CDR3 DNA sequence: TGCAGTGCTTCAGGGGTCGGCACCGGGGAGCTGTTTTTT. It yields the protein CSASGVGTGELFF.